The clone carrying this T cell receptor (beta chain) was counted ten times or more. MiXCR was run by TCRdb on the multiplex PCR reads, yielding one entry per CDR3 protein. Seen here are roughly 120,000 distinct CDR3 sequences, about 20% observed once, and the top ten hold under 4.5%. This sample is drawn from a study of breast tumors, draining lymph nodes, adjacent tissues. After removal of 5 bases from V and 0 bases from J, the junction contained 6 bases not matched to a gene. From germline, CDR1 is PRHDT and CDR2 FYEKMQ (reference sequence). The CDR3 has 16 residues. Axillary draining lymph nodes of breast cancer patients supplied the node samples.

This TCR came from a female donor with breast cancer. Some clones in this sample may be carry-over from other donors' samples. The chain links TRBV13 to TRBJ2-1, with 8 bases matching TRBD1. The sequenced material came from axillary lymph node tissue. The CDR3 reads CASSPETGVSYNEQFF. CDR3 DNA sequence: TGTGCCAGCAGCCCCGAGACAGGGGTCTCCTACAATGAGCAGTTCTTC.